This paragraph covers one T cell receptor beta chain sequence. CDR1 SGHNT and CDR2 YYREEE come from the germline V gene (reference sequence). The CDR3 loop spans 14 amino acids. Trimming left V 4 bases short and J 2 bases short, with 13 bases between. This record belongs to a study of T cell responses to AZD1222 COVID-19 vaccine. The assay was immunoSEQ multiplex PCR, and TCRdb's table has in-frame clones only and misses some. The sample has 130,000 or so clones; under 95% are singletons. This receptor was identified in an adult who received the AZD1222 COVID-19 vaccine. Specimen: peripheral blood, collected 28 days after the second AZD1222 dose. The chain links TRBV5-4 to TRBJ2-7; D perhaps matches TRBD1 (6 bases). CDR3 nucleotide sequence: TGTGCCAGCAGCGCACGGGACAACCCCTACGAGCAGTACTTC. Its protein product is CASSARDNPYEQYF.